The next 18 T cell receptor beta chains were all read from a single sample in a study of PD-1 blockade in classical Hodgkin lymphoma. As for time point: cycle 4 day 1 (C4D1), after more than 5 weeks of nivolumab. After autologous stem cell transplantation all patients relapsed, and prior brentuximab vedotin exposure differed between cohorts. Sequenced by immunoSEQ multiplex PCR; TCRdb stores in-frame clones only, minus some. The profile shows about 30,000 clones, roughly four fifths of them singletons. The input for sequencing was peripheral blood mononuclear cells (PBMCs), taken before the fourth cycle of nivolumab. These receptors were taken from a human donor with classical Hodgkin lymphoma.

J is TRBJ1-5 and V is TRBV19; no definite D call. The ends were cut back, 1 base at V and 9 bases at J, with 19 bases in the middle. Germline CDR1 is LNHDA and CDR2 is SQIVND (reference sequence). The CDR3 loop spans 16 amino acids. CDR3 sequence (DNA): TGTGCCAGTAGTATAGTAGAGGGCGTAGGGTCTTTGCCCCAGCATTTT. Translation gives CASSIVEGVGSLPQHF.

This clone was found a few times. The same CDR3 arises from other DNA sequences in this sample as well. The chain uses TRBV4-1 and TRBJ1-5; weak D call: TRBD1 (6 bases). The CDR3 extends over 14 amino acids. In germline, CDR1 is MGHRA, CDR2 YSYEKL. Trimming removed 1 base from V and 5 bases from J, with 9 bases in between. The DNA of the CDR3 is TGCGCCAGCAGCCAAGGAGGGGGTTATCAGCCCCAGCATTTT. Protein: CASSQGGGYQPQHF.

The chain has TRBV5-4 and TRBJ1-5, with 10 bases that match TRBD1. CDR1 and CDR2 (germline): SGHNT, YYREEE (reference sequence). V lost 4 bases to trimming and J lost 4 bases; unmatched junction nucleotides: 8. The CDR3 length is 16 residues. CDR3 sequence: CASSKKGTGDNQPQHF. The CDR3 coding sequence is TGTGCCAGCAGCAAAAAAGGGACAGGGGATAATCAGCCCCAGCATTTT.

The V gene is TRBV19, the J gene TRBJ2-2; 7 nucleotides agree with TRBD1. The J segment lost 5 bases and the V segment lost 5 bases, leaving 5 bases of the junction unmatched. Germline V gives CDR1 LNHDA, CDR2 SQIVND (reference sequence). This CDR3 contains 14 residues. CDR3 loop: CASSVTGNTGELFF. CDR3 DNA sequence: TGTGCCAGTAGTGTGACAGGGAATACCGGGGAGCTGTTTTTT.

CDR3 residues: CASSQRTAAGYGYTF. In DNA form, the CDR3 reads TGCGCCAGCAGCCAACGTACAGCAGCCGGCTATGGCTACACCTTC. This sequence joins TRBV4-3 and TRBJ1-2; D remains unclear. Trimming shortened V by 2 bases and J by 4 bases, and 14 bases separated the two germline ends. CDR1 and CDR2 from the germline V gene are LGHNA and YSLEER. CDR3 size: 15 residues.

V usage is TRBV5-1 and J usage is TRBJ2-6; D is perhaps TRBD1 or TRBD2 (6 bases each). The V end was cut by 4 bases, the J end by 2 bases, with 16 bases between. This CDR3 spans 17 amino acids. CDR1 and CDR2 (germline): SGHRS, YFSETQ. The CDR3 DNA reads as TGCGCCAGCAGCGGAGCAACAGGGACTGCTGGGGCCAACGTCCTGACTTTC. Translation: CASSGATGTAGANVLTF. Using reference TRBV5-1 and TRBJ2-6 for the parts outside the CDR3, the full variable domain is KAGVTQTPRYLIKTRGQQVTLSCSPISGHRSVSWYQQTPGQGLQFLFEYFSETQRNKGNFPGRFSGRQFSNSRSEMNVSTLELGDSALYLCASSGATGTAGANVLTFGAGSRLTVL.

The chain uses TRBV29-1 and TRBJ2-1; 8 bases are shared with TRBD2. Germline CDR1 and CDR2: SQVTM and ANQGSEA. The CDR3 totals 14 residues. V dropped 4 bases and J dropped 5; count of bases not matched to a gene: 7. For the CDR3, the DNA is TGCAGCGTTGGCCCAACCGGGGGGGACAATGAGCAGTTCTTC. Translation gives CSVGPTGGDNEQFF.

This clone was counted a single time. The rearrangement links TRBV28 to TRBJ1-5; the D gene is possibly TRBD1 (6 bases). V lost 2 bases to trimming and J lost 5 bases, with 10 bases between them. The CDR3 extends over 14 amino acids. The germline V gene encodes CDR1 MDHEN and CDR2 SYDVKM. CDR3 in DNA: TGTGCCAGCAGTTTAACGGCAGGGGATCAGCCCCAGCATTTT. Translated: CASSLTAGDQPQHF.

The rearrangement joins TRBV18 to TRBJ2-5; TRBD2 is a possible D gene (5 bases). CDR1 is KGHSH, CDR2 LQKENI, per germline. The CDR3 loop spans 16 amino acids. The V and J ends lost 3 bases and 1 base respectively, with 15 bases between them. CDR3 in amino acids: CASSPGGRKIQETQYF. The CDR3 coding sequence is TGTGCCAGCTCACCCGGCGGGCGGAAGATCCAAGAGACCCAGTACTTC.

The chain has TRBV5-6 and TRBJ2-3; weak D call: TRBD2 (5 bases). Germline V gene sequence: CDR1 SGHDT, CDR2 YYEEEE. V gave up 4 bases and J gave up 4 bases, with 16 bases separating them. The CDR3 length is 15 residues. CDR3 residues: CASSPASRGSDTQYF. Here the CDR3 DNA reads TGTGCCAGCAGCCCGGCCAGTCGCGGGTCAGATACGCAGTATTTT.

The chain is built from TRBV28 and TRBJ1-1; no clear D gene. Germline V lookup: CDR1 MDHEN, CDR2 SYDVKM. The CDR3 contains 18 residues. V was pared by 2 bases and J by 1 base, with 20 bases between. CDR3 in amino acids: CASSLRATYAAGNTEAFF. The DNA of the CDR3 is TGTGCCAGCAGTTTAAGGGCCACCTACGCTGCGGGGAACACTGAAGCTTTCTTT.

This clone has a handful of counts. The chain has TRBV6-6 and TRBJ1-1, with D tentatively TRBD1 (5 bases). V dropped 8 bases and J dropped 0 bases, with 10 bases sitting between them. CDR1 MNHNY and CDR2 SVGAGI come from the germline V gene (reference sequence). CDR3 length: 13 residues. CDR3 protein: CASDRGVNTEAFF. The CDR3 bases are TGTGCCAGCGACCGAGGGGTGAACACTGAAGCTTTCTTT.

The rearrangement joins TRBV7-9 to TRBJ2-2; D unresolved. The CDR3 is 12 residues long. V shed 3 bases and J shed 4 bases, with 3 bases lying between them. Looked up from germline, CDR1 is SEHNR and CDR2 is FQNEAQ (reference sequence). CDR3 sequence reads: CASSLTTGELFF. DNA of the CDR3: TGTGCCAGCAGCTTGACCACCGGGGAGCTGTTTTTT.

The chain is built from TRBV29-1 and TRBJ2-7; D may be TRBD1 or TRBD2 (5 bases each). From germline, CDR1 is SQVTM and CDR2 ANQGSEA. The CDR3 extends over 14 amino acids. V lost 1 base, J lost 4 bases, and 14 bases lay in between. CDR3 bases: TGCAGCGTTGAAGGAGGGGCCTCTCGGTACGAGCAGTACTTC. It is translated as CSVEGGASRYEQYF.

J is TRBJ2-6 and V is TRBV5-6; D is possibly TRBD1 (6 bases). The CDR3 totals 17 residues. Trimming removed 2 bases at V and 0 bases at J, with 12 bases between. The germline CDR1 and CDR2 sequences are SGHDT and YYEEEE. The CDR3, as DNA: TGTGCCAGCAGCTTCAGGGGACATGCCTCTGGGGCCAACGTCCTGACTTTC. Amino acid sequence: CASSFRGHASGANVLTF.

As DNA, the CDR3 is TGCGCCAGCAGCCAAGTCGGGACTAGCCGAGATACGCAGTATTTT. This gives the protein CASSQVGTSRDTQYF. The V call is TRBV4-1, the J call TRBJ2-3; 9 bases map to TRBD2. Germline CDR1 and CDR2: MGHRA and YSYEKL. CDR3 size: 15 residues. V lost 1 base, J lost 5 bases, and 4 bases stayed unmatched.

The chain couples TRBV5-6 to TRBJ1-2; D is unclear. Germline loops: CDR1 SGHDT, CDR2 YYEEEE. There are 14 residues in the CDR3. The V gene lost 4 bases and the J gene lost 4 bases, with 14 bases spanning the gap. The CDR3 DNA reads TGTGCCAGCAGCGTCCCGGGTGGTCCCTATGGCTACACCTTC. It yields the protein CASSVPGGPYGYTF. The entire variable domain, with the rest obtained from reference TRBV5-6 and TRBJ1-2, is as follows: DAGVTQSPTHLIKTRGQQVTLRCSPKSGHDTVSWYQQALGQGPQFIFQYYEEEERQRGNFPDRFSGHQFPNYSSELNVNALLLGDSALYLCASSVPGGPYGYTFGSGTRLTVV.

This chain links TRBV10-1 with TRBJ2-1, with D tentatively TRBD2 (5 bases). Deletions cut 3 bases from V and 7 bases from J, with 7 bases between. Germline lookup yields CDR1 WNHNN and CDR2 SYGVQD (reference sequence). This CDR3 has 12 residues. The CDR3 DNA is TGCGCCAGCAGTGAATGCGGGAATGAGCAGTTCTTC. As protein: CASSECGNEQFF.